The T cell receptor (beta chain) under discussion was sequenced for a study of early T cells in non-severe SARS-CoV-2 infection. Study-wide context: Bulk RNA isolated from unsorted whole blood underwent sequencing; chains were not paired. Study conclusions and caveats: A preference for anti-spike CD8 responses marked VDJdb matching, which missed private and CD4 specificities.

The length of the CDR3 is 14 residues. V was trimmed by 2 bases and J by 7 bases, leaving 15 bases between them. Comments on this clonotype: Its target is unknown.

Attachment of unique molecular identifiers to individual cDNA molecules was performed. TCRdb analysed the 5' RACE reads with MiXCR anew, one entry per CDR3 protein. The sample shows 42,000 or so distinct CDR3 sequences, approximately 5.9% of them seen only once. The sample here was whole blood, taken at baseline. The receptor was derived from an adult who was a healthcare worker with PCR-confirmed SARS-CoV-2 infection or an uninfected control (not recorded which). This chain connects TRBV12-3 or TRBV12-4 to TRBJ2-7; D is possibly TRBD2 (5 bases). CDR3 in DNA: TGTGCCAGCAGTTTACTAGCAACCTCTAATGAGCAGTACTTC. Its translation: CASSLLATSNEQYF.